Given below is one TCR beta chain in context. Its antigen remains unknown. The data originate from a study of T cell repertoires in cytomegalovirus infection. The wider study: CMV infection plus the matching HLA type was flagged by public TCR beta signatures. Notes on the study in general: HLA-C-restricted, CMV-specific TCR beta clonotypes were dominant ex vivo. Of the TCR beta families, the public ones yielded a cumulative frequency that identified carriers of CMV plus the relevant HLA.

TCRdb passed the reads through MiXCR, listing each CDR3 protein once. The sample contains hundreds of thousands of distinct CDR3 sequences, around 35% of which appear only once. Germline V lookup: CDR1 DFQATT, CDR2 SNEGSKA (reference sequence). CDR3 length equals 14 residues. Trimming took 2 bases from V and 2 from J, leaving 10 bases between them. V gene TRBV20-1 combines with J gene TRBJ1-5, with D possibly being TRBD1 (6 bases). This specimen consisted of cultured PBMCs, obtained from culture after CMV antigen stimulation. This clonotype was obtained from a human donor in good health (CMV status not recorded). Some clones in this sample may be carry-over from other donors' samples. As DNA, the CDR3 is TGCAGTGCTAGACCAGGGGAGGGCAATCAGCCCCAGCATTTT. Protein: CSARPGEGNQPQHF.